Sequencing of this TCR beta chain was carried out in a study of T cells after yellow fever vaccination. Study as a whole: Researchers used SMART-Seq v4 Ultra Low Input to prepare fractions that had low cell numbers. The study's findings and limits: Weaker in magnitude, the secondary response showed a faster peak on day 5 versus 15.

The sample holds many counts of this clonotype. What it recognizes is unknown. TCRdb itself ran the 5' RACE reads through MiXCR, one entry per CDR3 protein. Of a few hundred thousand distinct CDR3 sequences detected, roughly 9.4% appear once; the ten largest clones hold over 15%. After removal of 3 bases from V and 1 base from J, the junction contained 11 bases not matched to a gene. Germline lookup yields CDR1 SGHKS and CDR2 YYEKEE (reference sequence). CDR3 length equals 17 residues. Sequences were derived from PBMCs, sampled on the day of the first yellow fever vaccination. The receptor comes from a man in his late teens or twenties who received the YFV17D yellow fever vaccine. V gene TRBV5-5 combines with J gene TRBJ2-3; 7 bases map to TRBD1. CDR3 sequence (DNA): TGTGCCAGCAGCTCCGGTCCCAGGACAGGAGGCACAGATACGCAGTATTTT. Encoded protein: CASSSGPRTGGTDTQYF.